Detailed here is one T cell receptor beta chain. The antigen remains undetermined. Germline trimming cut 3 bases from V and 10 bases from J; bases unmatched to any gene: 14. The CDR3 consists of 17 residues. Germline CDR1 is SGDLS and CDR2 is YYNGEE. TCRdb keeps only in-frame clones here, not all; method: immunoSEQ multiplex PCR. Seen here are fewer than 30,000 clones, roughly 86% observed once, and the top ten hold roughly a fifth. The sample is drawn from a study of lymphopenia after photon versus proton radiotherapy. The study, taken as a whole, reports: Only patients who died were analyzed for survival; proton advantage is unproven. Post-nadir TCR diversity decline inversely tracked overall survival among those who died. Oligoclonal CD8+ Temra expansion after nadir drove photon patients' diversity drop. Proton therapy kept repertoires fairly stable, unlike photons, which gained effector/memory cells.

The sample consisted of peripheral blood, taken from a patient treated with photon-based radiotherapy. The TCR was taken from a man aged 50 to 59 with gastric cancer. V and J are TRBV9 and TRBJ1-4; 11 bases line up with TRBD1. CDR3 nucleotide sequence: TGTGCCAGCAGCGCCGGCGTCGCGGGACAGGGGGTTGGAAAACTGTTTTTT. Its protein product is CASSAGVAGQGVGKLFF.